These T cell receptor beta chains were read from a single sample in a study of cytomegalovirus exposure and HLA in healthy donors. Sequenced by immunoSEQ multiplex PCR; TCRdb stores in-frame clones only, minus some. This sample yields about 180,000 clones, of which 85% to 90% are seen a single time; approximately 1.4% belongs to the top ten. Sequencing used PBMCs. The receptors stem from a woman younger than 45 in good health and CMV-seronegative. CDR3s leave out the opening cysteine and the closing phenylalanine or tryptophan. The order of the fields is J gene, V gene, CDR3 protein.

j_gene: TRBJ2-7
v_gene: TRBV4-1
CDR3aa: ASSQEGLVGGYEQY

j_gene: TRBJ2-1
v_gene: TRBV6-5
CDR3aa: ASSQTRNNEQF

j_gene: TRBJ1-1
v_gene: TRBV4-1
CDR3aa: ASSQDLLDRGAGAF

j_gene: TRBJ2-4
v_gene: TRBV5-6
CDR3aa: ASSPSPSSGGRSND

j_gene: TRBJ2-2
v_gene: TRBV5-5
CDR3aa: ASSLQEGRTGELF

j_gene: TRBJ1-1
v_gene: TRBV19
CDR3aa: ASSIGLGNTEAF

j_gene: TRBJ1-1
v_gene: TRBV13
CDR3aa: ASSPGGTEAF

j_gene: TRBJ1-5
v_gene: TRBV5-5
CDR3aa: ASSFRGSHQPQH

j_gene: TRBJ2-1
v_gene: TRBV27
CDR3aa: ASSYEGDLYNEQF

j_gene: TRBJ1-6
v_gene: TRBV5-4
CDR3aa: ASSLPSEGSTALH

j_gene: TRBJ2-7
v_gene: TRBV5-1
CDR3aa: ASSFGGDTSYEQY

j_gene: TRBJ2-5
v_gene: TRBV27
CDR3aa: ASSHSLRGEETQY

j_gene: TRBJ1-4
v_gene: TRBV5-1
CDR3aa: ASRRRTGGTEKLF

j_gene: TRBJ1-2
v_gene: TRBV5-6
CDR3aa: ASRRQGAYGYT

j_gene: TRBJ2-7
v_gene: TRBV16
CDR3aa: ASSQLGGNEQY

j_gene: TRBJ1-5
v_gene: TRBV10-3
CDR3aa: AIAGVGNQPQH

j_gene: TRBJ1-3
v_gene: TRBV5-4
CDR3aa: ASSQQGGPGNTIY

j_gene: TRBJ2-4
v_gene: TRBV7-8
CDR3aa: ASSLNPDREVY

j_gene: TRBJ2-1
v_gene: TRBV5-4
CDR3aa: ASSSGLYNEQF

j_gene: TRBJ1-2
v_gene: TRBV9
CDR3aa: ASSLTSIGQGSYGYT

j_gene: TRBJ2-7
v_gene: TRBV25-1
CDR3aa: ASSDGGKGQAFFYEQY

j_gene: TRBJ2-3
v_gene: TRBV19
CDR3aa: ASSIWGLAGGGTDTQY

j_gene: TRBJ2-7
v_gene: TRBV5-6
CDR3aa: ASSPRFTGGFYEQY

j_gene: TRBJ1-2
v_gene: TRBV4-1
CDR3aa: ASSPTTGGAGYT

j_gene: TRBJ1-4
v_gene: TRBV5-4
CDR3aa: ASMTDRGNEKLF

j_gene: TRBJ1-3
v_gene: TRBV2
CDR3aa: ASSDFTRGNTIY

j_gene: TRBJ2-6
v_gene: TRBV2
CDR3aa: ASSGLAGGASGANVLT

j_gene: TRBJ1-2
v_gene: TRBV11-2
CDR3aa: ASSQRAAYGYT

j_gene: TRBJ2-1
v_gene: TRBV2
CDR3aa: ASRGGDRRYSSYNEQF

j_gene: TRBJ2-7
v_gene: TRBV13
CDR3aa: ASSGRTRAEQY

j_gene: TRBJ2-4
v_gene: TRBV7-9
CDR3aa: ASSPAGSGNIQY

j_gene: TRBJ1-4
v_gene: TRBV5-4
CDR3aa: ASSRGGEEKLF

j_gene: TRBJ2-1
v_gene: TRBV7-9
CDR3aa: ASSLVSRGRYNEQF

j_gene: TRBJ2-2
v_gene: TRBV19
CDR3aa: ASSIAGTTGELF

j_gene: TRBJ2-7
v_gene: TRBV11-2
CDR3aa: ASSFTSDRVVEQY

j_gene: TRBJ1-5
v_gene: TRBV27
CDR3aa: ASSHAGGALGPQH

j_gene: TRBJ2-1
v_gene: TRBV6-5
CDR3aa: ASSWRGGATGNEQF

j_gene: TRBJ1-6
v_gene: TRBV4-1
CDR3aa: ASSPSGQGYNSPLH